This T cell receptor (beta chain) was identified in a study of cytomegalovirus exposure and HLA in healthy donors. Study overall: The Caucasian-associated ancestry cluster contained about 80% of the roughly 370 genotyped donors. Study-wide results and caveats: Most likely, a cluster of highly shared sequence variants arose as a sequencing artifact. Later genetic work tied a missense DCLRE1C variant to beta-chain V and J trimming.

Trimming removed 3 bases at V and 0 bases at J, with 8 bases between. From germline, CDR1 is LNHDA and CDR2 SQIVND (reference sequence). CDR3 size: 15 residues. The PCR employed 60 Vbeta primers together with 13 Jbeta primers. Repertoires were generated with immunoSEQ multiplex PCR, while TCRdb's copy carries only in-frame clones and drops some. The sample has about 140,000 clones; 76% are singletons. With respect to this clone: Antigen unknown.

Specimen: PBMCs. The sequence derives from a man between 35 and 55 years old in good health and CMV-seronegative. The V call is TRBV19, the J call TRBJ1-4; no definite D call. The CDR3 DNA is TGTGCCAGTAGTATGGGCCCAGCAACTAATGAAAAACTGTTTTTT. This codes for CASSMGPATNEKLFF.